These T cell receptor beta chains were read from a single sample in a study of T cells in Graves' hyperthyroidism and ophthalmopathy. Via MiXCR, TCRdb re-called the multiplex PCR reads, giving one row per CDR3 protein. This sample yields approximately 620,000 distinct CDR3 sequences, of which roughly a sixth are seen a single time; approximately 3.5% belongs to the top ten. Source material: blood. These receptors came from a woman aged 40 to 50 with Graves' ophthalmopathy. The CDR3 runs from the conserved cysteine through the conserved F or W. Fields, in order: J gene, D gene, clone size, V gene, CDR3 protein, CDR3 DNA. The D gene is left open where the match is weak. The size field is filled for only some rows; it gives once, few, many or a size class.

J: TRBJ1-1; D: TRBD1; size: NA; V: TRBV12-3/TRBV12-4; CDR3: CASRPTGTGHTEAFF; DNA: TGTGCCAGCAGACCTACCGGGACAGGGCACACTGAAGCTTTCTTT
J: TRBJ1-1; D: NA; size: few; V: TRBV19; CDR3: CASTGAGDHTEAFF; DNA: TGTGCCAGTACAGGGGCAGGGGACCACACTGAAGCTTTCTTT
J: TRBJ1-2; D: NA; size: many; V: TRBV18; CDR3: CASSPQTVFYGYTF; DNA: TGTGCCAGCTCACCGCAGACAGTCTTCTATGGCTACACCTTC
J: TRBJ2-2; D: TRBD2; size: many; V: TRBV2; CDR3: CASSVRAGGANTGELFF; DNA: TGTGCCAGCAGTGTTCGAGCGGGAGGTGCGAACACCGGGGAGCTGTTTTTT
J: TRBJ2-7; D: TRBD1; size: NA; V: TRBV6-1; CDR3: CASRDRGLGEQYF; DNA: TGTGCCAGCAGAGACAGGGGGCTAGGCGAGCAGTACTTC
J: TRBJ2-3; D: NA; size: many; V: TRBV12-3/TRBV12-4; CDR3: CASSFSQGPDTQYF; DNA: TGTGCCAGCAGTTTTTCCCAAGGCCCAGATACGCAGTATTTT
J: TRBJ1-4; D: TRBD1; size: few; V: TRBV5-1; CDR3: CASSYYRGSSGEKLFF; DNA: TGCGCCAGCAGCTACTACAGGGGGTCTTCTGGTGAAAAACTGTTTTTT
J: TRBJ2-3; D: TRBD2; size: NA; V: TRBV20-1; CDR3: CSARDGLVAGVADTQYF; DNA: TGCAGTGCTAGAGATGGGCTAGTAGCGGGAGTGGCAGATACGCAGTATTTT
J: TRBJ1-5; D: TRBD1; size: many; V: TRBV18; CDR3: CASSPESGGFQPQHF; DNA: TGTGCCAGCTCACCAGAGTCAGGGGGCTTTCAGCCCCAGCATTTT
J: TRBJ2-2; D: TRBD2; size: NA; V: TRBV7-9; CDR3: CASGRGYTGELFF; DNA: TGTGCCAGCGGGCGGGGGTACACCGGGGAGCTGTTTTTT
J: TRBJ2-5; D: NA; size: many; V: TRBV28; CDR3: CASSGSPFQETQYF; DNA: TGTGCCTCCTCTGGGAGCCCCTTCCAAGAGACCCAGTACTTC
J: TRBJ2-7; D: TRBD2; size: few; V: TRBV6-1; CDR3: CASSRILTGGPYEQYF; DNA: TGTGCCAGCAGCCGGATCTTAACGGGAGGGCCATACGAGCAGTACTTC
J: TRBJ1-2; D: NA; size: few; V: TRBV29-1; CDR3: CSAAPGPNSGYTF; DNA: TGCAGCGCGGCTCCAGGTCCCAACTCTGGCTACACCTTC
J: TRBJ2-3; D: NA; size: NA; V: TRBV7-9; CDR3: CASSLVNTQYF; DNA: TGTGCCAGCAGCTTGGTGAATACGCAGTATTTT
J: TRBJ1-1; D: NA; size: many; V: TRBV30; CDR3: CAWGLNTEAFF; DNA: TGTGCCTGGGGACTGAACACTGAAGCTTTCTTT
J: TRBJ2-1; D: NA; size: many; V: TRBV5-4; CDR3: CASRGLLDEQFF; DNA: TGTGCCAGCAGGGGATTACTGGATGAGCAGTTCTTC
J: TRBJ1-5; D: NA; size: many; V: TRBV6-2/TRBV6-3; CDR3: CASSPFAAGNSNQPQHF; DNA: TGTGCCAGCAGCCCGTTTGCCGCGGGTAATAGCAATCAGCCCCAGCATTTT
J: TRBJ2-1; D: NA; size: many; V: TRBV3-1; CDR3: CASSQDTVPREQFF; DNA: TGTGCCAGCAGCCAAGATACAGTTCCACGTGAGCAGTTCTTC
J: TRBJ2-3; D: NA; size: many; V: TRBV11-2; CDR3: CASSMEAYPTDTQYF; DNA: TGTGCCAGCAGTATGGAAGCATACCCCACAGATACGCAGTATTTT
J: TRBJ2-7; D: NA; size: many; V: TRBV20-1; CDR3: CSASITLDYEQYF; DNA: TGCAGTGCTAGTATTACTTTAGACTACGAGCAGTACTTC
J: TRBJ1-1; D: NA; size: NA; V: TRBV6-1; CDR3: CASALLMNTEAFF; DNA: TGTGCCAGCGCGCTTCTGATGAACACTGAAGCTTTCTTT
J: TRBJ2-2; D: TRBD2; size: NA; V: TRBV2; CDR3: CASSDRASGPGELFF; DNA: TGTGCCAGCAGTGATCGGGCTAGCGGGCCCGGGGAGCTGTTTTTT
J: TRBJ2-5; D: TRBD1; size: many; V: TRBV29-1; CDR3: CSVEGQGAFGAQETQYF; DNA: TGCAGCGTTGAAGGACAGGGGGCGTTTGGGGCCCAAGAGACCCAGTACTTC
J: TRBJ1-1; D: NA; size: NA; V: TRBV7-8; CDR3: CASSLAWTANTEAFF; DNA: TGTGCCAGCAGCTTAGCGTGGACAGCGAACACTGAAGCTTTCTTT
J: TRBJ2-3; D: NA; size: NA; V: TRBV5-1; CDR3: CASSKEGYTDTQYF; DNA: TGCGCCAGCTCTAAGGAGGGGTACACAGATACGCAGTATTTT
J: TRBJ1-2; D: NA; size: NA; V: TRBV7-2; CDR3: CASSLDGGGAYGYTF; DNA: TGTGCCAGCAGCTTAGACGGCGGAGGGGCGTATGGCTACACCTTC
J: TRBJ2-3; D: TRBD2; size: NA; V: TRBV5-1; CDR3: CASSRRRTSGLTDTQYF; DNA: TGCGCCAGCAGTAGGCGACGGACTAGCGGCCTCACAGATACGCAGTATTTT
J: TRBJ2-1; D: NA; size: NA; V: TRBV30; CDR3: CAWSAGYNEQFF; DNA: TGTGCCTGGAGTGCCGGATACAATGAGCAGTTCTTC
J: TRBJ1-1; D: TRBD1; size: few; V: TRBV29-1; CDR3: CSVYPTGQRGTEAFF; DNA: TGCAGCGTTTATCCTACGGGACAGCGAGGGACTGAAGCTTTCTTT
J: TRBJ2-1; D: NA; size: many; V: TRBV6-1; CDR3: CASLQGRVEARRWAISYNEQFF; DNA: TGTGCCAGCCTCCAGGGGAGGGTGGAGGCTAGACGTTGGGCTATCTCCTACAATGAGCAGTTCTTC
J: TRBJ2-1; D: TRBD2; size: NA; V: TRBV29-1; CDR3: CSVDRGLASREQFF; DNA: TGCAGCGTGGATCGGGGACTAGCTTCCCGCGAGCAGTTCTTC
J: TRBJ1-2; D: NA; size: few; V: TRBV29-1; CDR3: CSVEVLRDSRTHGYTF; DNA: TGCAGCGTTGAAGTTTTAAGAGACAGTAGGACCCATGGCTACACCTTC
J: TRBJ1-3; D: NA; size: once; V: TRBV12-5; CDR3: CASGLEGRRNTIYF; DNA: TGTGCTAGTGGTTTGGAAGGAAGGAGGAACACCATATATTTT
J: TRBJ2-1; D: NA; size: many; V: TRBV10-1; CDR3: CASSEDPRSYNEQFF; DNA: TGCGCCAGCAGTGAGGATCCCAGATCCTACAATGAGCAGTTCTTC
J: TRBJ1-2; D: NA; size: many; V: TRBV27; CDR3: CASSSPSGYGYTF; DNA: TGTGCCAGCAGTTCCCCCTCCGGGTATGGCTACACCTTC
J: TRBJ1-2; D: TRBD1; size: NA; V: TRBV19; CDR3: CASHPGGGDSYGYTF; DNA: TGTGCCAGCCACCCCGGTGGGGGGGACAGCTATGGCTACACCTTC
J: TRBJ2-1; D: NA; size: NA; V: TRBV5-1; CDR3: CASSLDRTGEQFF; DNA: TGCGCCAGCAGCTTAGATAGGACGGGTGAGCAGTTCTTC
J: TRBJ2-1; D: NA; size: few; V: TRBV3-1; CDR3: CASSQDKIRVNQFF; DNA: TGTGCCAGCAGCCAAGATAAGATAAGGGTGAACCAGTTCTTC
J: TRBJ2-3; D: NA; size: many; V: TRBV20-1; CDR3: CSASGSADTQYF; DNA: TGCAGTGCTAGCGGGAGCGCAGATACGCAGTATTTT
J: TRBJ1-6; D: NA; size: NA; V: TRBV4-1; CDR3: CASSQEVQQVTPLHF; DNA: TGCGCCAGCAGCCAAGAAGTCCAGCAGGTCACACCCCTCCACTTT
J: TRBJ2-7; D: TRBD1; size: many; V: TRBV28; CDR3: CASSGPGQALYEQYF; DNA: TGTGCCAGCAGTGGTCCGGGACAGGCCTTATACGAGCAGTACTTC
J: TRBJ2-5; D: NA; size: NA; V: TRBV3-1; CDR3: CASSWPGTRQETQYF; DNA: TGTGCCAGCAGCTGGCCCGGGACAAGACAAGAGACCCAGTACTTC
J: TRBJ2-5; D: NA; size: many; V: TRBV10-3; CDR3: CATLGEETQYF; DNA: TGTGCCACCCTAGGAGAAGAGACCCAGTACTTC
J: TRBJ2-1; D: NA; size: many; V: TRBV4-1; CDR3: CASSQARLASEQFF; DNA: TGCGCCAGCAGCCAAGCAAGGCTAGCGTCCGAGCAGTTCTTC
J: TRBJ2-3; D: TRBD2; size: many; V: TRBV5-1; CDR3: CASSLVAGGSGSTDTQYF; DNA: TGCGCCAGCAGCTTGGTGGCGGGGGGAAGCGGTAGCACAGATACGCAGTATTTT
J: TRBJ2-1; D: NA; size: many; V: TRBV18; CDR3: CASSHDQDEQFF; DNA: TGTGCCAGCTCTCACGACCAGGATGAGCAGTTCTTC
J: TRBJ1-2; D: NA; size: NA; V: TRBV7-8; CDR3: CASSSSYATDINYGYTF; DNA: TGTGCCAGCAGCTCATCTTACGCGACAGATATTAACTATGGCTACACCTTC
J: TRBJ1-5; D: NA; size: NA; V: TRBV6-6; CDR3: CASSYGSPYSNQPQHF; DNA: TGTGCCAGCAGTTACGGCAGTCCCTATAGCAATCAGCCCCAGCATTTT
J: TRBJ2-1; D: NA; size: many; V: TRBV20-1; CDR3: CSARDLTIVNEQFF; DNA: TGCAGTGCTAGAGATTTGACAATAGTCAATGAGCAGTTCTTC
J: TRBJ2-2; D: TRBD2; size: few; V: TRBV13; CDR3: CASSSSGGASAGELFF; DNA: TGTGCCAGCAGCTCTAGCGGGGGGGCCAGTGCCGGGGAGCTGTTTTTT
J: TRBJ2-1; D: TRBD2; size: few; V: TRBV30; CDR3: CAWSAAGDSGSLRTFF; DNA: TGTGCCTGGAGTGCAGCGGGTGATAGCGGGAGCCTGCGGACGTTCTTC
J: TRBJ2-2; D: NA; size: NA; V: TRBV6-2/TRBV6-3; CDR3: CASSQQYTGELFF; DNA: TGTGCCAGCAGTCAACAATACACCGGGGAGCTGTTTTTT
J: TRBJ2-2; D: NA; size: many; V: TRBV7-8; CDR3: CASSRRQRMNTGELFF; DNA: TGTGCCAGCAGCCGGAGACAGCGGATGAACACCGGGGAGCTGTTTTTT
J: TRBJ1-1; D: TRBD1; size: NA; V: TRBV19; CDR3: CASSIGDRGVSEAFF; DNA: TGTGCCAGTAGTATCGGAGACAGGGGGGTCTCTGAAGCTTTCTTT